This T cell receptor beta chain derives from a study of blood T cell repertoires in COVID-19. Measured with immunoSEQ multiplex PCR; TCRdb has only the in-frame clones, and not every one. The sample shows approximately 80,000 clones, roughly nine tenths of them seen only once. The CDR3 sequence is 15 residues long. V shed 6 bases and J 5 bases; nucleotides not matched to a gene: 10. Per the germline V gene, CDR1 is SNHLY and CDR2 is FYNNEI. This TCR came from a human donor in a cohort sampled during active COVID-19. The sample consisted of peripheral blood. This chain joins TRBV2 and TRBJ2-3; TRBD2 matches 8 bases. In DNA, the CDR3 is TGTGCCAGCAGGGGACTGCGGGGGGTGGTAGATACGCAGTATTTT. Encoded protein: CASRGLRGVVDTQYF.